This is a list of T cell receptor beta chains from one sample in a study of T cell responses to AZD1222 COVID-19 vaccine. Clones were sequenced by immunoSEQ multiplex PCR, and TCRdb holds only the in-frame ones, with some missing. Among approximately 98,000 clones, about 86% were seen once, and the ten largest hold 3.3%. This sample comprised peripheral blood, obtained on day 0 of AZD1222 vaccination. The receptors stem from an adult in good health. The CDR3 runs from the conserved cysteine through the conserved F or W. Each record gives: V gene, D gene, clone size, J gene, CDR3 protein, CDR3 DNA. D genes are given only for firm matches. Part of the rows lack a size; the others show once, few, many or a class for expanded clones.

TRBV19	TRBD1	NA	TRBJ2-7	CATRRERGHDEQYF	TGTGCCACCCGGCGCGAGAGGGGGCATGACGAGCAGTACTTC
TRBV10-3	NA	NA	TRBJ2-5	CAISDRAMETQYF	TGTGCCATCAGTGACAGGGCGATGGAGACCCAGTACTTC
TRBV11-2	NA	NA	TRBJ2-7	CASSLNSYEQYF	TGTGCCAGCAGCTTAAACTCTTACGAGCAGTACTTC
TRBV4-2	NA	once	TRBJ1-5	CASSQDIANQPQHF	TGTGCCAGCAGCCAAGATATCGCCAATCAGCCCCAGCATTTT
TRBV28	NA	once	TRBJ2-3	CASSLLWGVTDTQYF	TGTGCCAGCAGTTTATTATGGGGGGTGACGGATACGCAGTATTTT
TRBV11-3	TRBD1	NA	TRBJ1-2	CARNQDRGGYGYTF	TGTGCCCGCAATCAGGACAGGGGTGGCTATGGCTACACCTTC
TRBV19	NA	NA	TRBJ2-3	CASSFPGIIDTQYF	TGTGCCAGTAGTTTCCCTGGGATAATAGATACGCAGTATTTT
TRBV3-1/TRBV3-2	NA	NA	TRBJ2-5	CASSQDSALQETQYF	TGTGCCAGCAGCCAAGATTCAGCGCTGCAAGAGACCCAGTACTTC
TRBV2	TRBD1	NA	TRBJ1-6	CASSRGQSSYNSPLHF	TGTGCCAGCAGCAGGGGGCAGAGCTCCTATAATTCACCCCTCCACTTT
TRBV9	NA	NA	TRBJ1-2	CASSTRGIDYTF	TGTGCCAGCAGCACACGGGGGATCGACTACACCTTC
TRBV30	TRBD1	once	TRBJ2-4	CAWITQGAAKNIQYF	TGTGCCTGGATCACCCAGGGGGCGGCCAAAAACATTCAGTACTTC
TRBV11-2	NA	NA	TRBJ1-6	CASSLGAGSYNSPLHF	TGTGCCAGCAGCTTGGGGGCGGGCTCCTATAATTCACCCCTCCACTTT
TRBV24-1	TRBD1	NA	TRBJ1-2	CATSASGGGYTF	TGTGCCACCAGCGCATCAGGGGGAGGCTACACCTTC
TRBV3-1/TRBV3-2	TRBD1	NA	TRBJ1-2	CASSQGDRGIGYTF	TGTGCCAGCAGCCAAGGGGACAGGGGTATAGGCTACACCTTC
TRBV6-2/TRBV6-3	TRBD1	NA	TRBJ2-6	CASSFRRQGGTAGANVLTF	TGTGCCAGCAGTTTCCGGAGACAGGGGGGCACGGCTGGGGCCAACGTCCTGACTTTC
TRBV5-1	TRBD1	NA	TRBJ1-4	CASSLGQGNEKLFF	TGCGCCAGCAGCTTAGGACAGGGGAATGAAAAACTGTTTTTT
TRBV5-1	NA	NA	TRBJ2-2	CASSSAAAYRDTGELFF	TGCGCCAGCAGCTCAGCTGCGGCCTACCGGGACACCGGGGAGCTGTTTTTT
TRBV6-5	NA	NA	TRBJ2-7	CASVQRSYEQYF	TGTGCCAGCGTCCAGCGCTCCTACGAGCAGTACTTC
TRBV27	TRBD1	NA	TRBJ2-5	CASSTLGQGIKETQYF	TGTGCCAGCAGTACCCTGGGACAGGGAATTAAAGAGACCCAGTACTTC
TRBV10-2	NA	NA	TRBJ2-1	CASSGLGAGTKYHNEQFF	TGCGCCAGCAGTGGGTTAGGGGCGGGGACCAAATACCACAATGAGCAGTTCTTC
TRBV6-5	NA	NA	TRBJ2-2	CASSYRAAGELFF	TGTGCCAGCAGTTACAGGGCCGCCGGGGAGCTGTTTTTT
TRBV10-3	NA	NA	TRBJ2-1	CATAAPPQDEQFF	TGTGCCACCGCGGCGCCGCCTCAGGATGAGCAGTTCTTC
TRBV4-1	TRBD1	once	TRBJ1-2	CASSHLTGALYGYTF	TGCGCCAGCAGCCATTTGACAGGGGCTTTGTATGGCTACACCTTC
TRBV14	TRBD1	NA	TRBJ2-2	CASSQTTGGKANTGELFF	TGTGCCAGCAGCCAAACTACAGGGGGCAAGGCGAACACCGGGGAGCTGTTTTTT
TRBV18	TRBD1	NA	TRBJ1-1	CASSPPQGITAFF	TGTGCCAGCTCACCGCCACAGGGGATTACAGCTTTCTTT
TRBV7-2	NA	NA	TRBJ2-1	CASSLWGGAGEQFF	TGTGCCAGCAGCTTATGGGGTGGGGCCGGTGAGCAGTTCTTC
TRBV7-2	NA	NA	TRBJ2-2	CASSLVVERTGELFF	TGTGCCAGCAGCTTAGTCGTGGAGCGGACCGGGGAGCTGTTTTTT
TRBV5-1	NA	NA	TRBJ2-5	CASSLAGGYQETQYF	TGCGCCAGCAGCTTGGCCGGAGGGTACCAAGAGACCCAGTACTTC
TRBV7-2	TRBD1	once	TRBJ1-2	CASSSSTGKIVRGYTF	TGTGCCAGCAGCTCTTCGACAGGGAAAATAGTCAGAGGCTACACCTTC
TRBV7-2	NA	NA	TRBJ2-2	CASSFQGVNTGELFF	TGTGCCAGCAGCTTCCAGGGAGTGAACACCGGGGAGCTGTTTTTT
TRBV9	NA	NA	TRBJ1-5	CASSVGGMSDQPQHF	TGTGCCAGCAGCGTAGGAGGGATGAGCGATCAGCCCCAGCATTTT
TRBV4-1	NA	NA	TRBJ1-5	CASSQDGGYQPQHF	TGCGCCAGCAGCCAAGATGGGGGGTATCAGCCCCAGCATTTT
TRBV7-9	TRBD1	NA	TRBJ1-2	CASSLLPGGQDYGYTF	TGTGCCAGCAGCTTATTACCGGGGGGACAGGACTATGGCTACACCTTC
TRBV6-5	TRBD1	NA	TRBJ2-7	CASTTGGSYEQYF	TGTGCCAGCACTACAGGGGGATCCTACGAGCAGTACTTC
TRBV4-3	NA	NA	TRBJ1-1	CASSQVGRDTEAFF	TGCGCCAGCAGCCAAGTTGGCAGGGACACTGAAGCTTTCTTT
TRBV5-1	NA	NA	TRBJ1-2	CASRDSQGNYGYTF	TGCGCCAGCAGGGATTCACAGGGTAACTATGGCTACACCTTC
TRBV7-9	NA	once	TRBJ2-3	CASSGLGLNTDTQYF	TGTGCCAGCAGCGGGCTGGGACTGAACACAGATACGCAGTATTTT
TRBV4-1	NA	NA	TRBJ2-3	CASSPQHLGGASTDTQYF	TGCGCCAGCAGCCCCCAGCACCTAGGGGGGGCTAGCACAGATACGCAGTATTTT
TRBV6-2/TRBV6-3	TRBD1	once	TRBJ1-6	CASSPTGPSPLHF	TGTGCCAGCAGCCCGACAGGGCCCTCACCCCTCCACTTT
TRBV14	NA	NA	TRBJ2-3	CASSQDFGGRTDTQYF	TGTGCCAGCAGCCAAGATTTTGGAGGGAGAACAGATACGCAGTATTTT